The entry that follows covers one T cell receptor beta chain sequence. The specificity of this receptor is unknown. No much larger clone is present one base from it, and per-base qualities are unavailable. Preparation of the library involved 5' RACE. The run used an Illumina HiSeq 2500. A second PCR of roughly 7 to 11 cycles was performed with a sample-barcoded 5' primer and a J-beta primer mix. A template-switch 5' adaptor carrying 12 random nucleotides introduced a unique molecular identifier onto each TCR beta cDNA molecule. Each sample yielded at least 3 million CDR3-containing paired-end reads. All of the RNA was converted into first-strand cDNA using the Mint cDNA synthesis kit, with a TRBC-specific oligonucleotide serving as the primer. Following uracil-DNA glycosylase treatment, all cDNA underwent a first 18-cycle PCR with the universal primers M1SS and BC2_uni_R. Per the original workflow: Each sample was normalized by randomly selecting 1 million high-quality reads, each carrying a distinct molecular identifier. Reads with shared molecular identifiers were discarded instead of being binned into consensus sequences. MiTCR, with a Q25 quality threshold and the strictest error-elimination algorithm, was used for CDR3 identification, clonotype clustering and error correction. A nonparametric unseen species model using Euler transformation provided a lower-bound estimate of total TCR beta diversity. The public sequencing data were trimmed at Q25 with fastp and processed into clonotypes with MiXCR by TCRdb, which kept only in-frame beta chains. Identical CDR3 proteins give one entry, which carries the most common genes and DNA. The V and J calls and clone size are TCRdb's, not the authors'. The table for this sample lists fewer than 2,000,000 distinct CDR3 sequences; 30% to 35% of them were counted only once. The leading ten clones occupy about 11% of the sample.

Spanning cysteine to phenylalanine, the CDR3 consists of 15 amino acids. Only CDR3 DNA remains: 45 bases, in frame from the first base. Looking up the germline V gene (reference sequence) yields CDR1 LGHDT and CDR2 YNNKEL. The junction carries 6 bases between V and J, which are trimmed by 0 bases and 0 bases respectively. This sample stems from a study of blood T cells in healthy people across ages (dated by TCRdb to the mid-2010s). About the study as a whole: In model experiments, template switching captured about one uniquely barcoded TCR beta cDNA molecule for every two T cells. The study measured age-related changes in TCR beta repertoire diversity using deep sequencing normalized with unique cDNA molecular identifiers. The donors were split into four age groups: young (average around 17 years), middle-aged (roughly 42), aged (roughly 60) and long-lived (82). To avoid experimental bias, donors of different ages were randomly spread across the sequencing lanes. Two additional independent replicas of 1 million unique cDNA reads from the same blood draw were analyzed for two donors (one aged 18 to 29 and one aged 80 or older).

Systemically healthy Caucasian individuals from Russia, approximately 39 in total and aged roughly 6 to 100 years, were included as donors. Each donor gave 8 to 10 milliliters of peripheral blood, drawn into EDTA-treated Vacutainer tubes. Ficoll-Paque density-gradient centrifugation was used to isolate PBMCs, with at least 6.5 million per sample. Trizol reagent was used to extract total RNA from PBMCs, with at least 6 micrograms per sample. For every donor, an aliquot of PBMCs went through flow cytometry to measure the percentages of naive CD45RAhigh/CD27high T cells. General study outcomes and caveats: A strong correlation was found between observed TCR beta diversity and the percentage of naive T cells measured by flow cytometry. Compared with the aged group, the long-lived group had more naive CD4+ T cells, fewer expanded clones and increased TCR diversity, suggesting age selection. The CMV infection status of donors was not known, potentially confounding age-related changes in expanded clonotypes. Bulk unsorted PBMC profiling prevented conclusive comparison of naive and antigen-experienced compartments. Estimates of total diversity from one million sequenced T cells were regarded as lower bounds and underestimates. As age increased, observed TCR beta diversity per million T cells dropped in a roughly linear way, and a significant reduction was already evident by age 40.

The sequence derives from a woman in her twenties or thirties in good health. In this chain, TRBV3-1 is recombined with TRBJ1-5; the D gene lacks a confident call. Sequencing was performed on blood. The DNA sequence is TGTGCCAGCAGCCAAGACAGGTTTAGCAATCAGCCCCAGCATTTT. This is translated as CASSQDRFSNQPQHF.